This TCR beta chain was obtained from a study of response to subunit inactivated influenza vaccine. TCRdb re-called the RT-PCR reads with MiXCR, one entry per CDR3 protein. The repertoire holds approximately 730,000 distinct CDR3 sequences, with about 15% as singletons. With 8 bases removed from V and 11 bases from J, the gap between germline ends came to 23 bases. The CDR3 length is 14 residues. CDR1 and CDR2 from the germline V gene are LNHNV and YYDKDF (reference sequence). Many counts were recorded for this clonotype. The antigen is not known. Study outcomes and limitations: After each seasonal influenza vaccination, few new T cells are recruited, the authors suggested.

The sample was PBMCs from blood, taken about 14 days before vaccination. The source is a man aged 45 to 65 who received an inactivated influenza vaccine. The chain couples TRBV15 to TRBJ2-3; no clear D gene. CDR3 DNA: TGTGCCACCCAGAAAGGAGACGCCCTGATAGGGCAGTATTTT. Amino acid sequence: CATQKGDALIGQYF.